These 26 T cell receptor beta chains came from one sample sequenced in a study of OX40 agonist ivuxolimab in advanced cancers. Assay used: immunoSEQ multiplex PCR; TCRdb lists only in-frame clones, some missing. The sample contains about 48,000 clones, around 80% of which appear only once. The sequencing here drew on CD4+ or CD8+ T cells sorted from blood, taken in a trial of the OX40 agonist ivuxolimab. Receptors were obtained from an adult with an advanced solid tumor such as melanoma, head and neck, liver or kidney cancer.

CDR3 sequence reads: CASSYQETQYF. CDR3 in DNA: TGTGCCAGCAGTTACCAAGAGACCCAGTACTTC. The V gene is TRBV6-6, the J gene TRBJ2-5; the D is unclear. V shed 2 bases and J shed 2 bases, with 0 bases lying between them. CDR1 and CDR2 (germline): MNHNY, SVGAGI (reference sequence). The CDR3 totals 11 residues.

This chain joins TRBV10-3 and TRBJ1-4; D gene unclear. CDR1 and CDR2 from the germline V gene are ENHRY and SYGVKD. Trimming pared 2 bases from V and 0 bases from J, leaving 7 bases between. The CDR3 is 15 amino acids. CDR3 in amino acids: CAISEEGATNEKLFF. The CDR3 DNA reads TGTGCCATCAGTGAGGAGGGTGCAACTAATGAAAAACTGTTTTTT.

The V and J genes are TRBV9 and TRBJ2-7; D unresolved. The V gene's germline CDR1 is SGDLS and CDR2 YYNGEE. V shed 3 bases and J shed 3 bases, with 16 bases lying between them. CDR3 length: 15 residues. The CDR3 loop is CASSERQAGVYEQYF. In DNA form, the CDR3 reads TGTGCCAGCAGCGAGAGGCAGGCTGGGGTCTACGAGCAGTACTTC.

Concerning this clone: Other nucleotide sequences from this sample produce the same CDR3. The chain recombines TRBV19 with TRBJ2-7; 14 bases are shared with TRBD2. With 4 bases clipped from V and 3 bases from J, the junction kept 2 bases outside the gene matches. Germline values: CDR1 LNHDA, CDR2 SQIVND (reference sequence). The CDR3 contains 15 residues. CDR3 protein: CASSKGLAGGYEQYF. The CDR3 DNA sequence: TGTGCCAGTAGTAAAGGACTAGCGGGAGGCTACGAGCAGTACTTC. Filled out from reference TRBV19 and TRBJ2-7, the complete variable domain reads DGGITQSPKYLFRKEGQNVTLSCEQNLNHDAMYWYRQDPGQGLRLIYYSQIVNDFQKGDIAEGYSVSREKKESFPLTVTSAQKNPTAFYLCASSKGLAGGYEQYFGPGTRLTVT.

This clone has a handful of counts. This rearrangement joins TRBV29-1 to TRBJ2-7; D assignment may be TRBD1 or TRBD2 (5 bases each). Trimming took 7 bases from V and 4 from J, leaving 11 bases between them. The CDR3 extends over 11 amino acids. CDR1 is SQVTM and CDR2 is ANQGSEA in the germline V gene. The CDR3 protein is CSGGWEYEQYF. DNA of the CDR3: TGCAGCGGGGGGTGGGAGTACGAGCAGTACTTC.

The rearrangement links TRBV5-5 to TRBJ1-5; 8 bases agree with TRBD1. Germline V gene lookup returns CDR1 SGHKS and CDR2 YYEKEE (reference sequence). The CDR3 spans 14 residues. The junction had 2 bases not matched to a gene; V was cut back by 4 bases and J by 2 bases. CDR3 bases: TGTGCCAGCAGCGTGACAGGGGGCAATCAGCCCCAGCATTTT. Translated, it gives CASSVTGGNQPQHF.

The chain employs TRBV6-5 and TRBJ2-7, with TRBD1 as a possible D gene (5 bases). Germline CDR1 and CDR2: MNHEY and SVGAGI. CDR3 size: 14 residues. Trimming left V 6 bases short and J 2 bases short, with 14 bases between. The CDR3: CASSLQGPPYEQYF. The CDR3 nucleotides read TGTGCCAGCAGCCTCCAGGGTCCCCCCTACGAGCAGTACTTC.

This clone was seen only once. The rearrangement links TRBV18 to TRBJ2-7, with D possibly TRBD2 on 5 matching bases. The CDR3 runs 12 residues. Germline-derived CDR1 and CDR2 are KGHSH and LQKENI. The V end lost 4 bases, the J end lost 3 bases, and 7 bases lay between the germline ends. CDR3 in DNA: TGTGCCAGCTCACAGACTAACTACGAGCAGTACTTC. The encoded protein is CASSQTNYEQYF.

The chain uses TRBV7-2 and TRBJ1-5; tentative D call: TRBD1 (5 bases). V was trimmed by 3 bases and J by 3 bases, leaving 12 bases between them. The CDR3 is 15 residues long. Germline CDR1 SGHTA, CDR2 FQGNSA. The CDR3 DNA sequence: TGTGCCAGCAGCTTTAGCAGGGCGGACAATCAGCCCCAGCATTTT. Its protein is CASSFSRADNQPQHF. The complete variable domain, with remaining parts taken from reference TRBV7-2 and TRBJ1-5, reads GAGVSQSPSNKVTEKGKDVELRCDPISGHTALYWYRQSLGQGLEFLIYFQGNSAPDKSGLPSDRFSAERTGGSVSTLTIQRTQQEDSAVYLCASSFSRADNQPQHFGDGTRLSIL.

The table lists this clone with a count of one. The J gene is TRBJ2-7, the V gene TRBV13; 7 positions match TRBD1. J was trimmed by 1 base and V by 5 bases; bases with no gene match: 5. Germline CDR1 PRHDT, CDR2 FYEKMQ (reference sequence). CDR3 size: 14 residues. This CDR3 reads CASSRGTESYEQYF. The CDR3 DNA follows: TGTGCCAGCAGCCGAGGGACAGAATCCTACGAGCAGTACTTC.

CDR3 coding DNA: TGTGCCAGCAGCATCGGTCCCCAGACAGGGTTGGAAGCTTTCTTT. This translates into CASSIGPQTGLEAFF. This chain uses TRBV9 with TRBJ1-1; 7 nucleotides align to TRBD1. Germline loops: CDR1 SGDLS, CDR2 YYNGEE. J lost 8 bases, V lost 4 bases, and 14 bases had no gene match. The length of the CDR3 is 15 residues.

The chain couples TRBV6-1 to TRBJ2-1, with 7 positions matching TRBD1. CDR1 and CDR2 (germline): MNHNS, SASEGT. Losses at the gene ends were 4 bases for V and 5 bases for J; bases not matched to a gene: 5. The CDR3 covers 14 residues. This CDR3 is CASSATGQNNEQFF. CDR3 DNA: TGTGCCAGCAGTGCTACGGGACAGAACAATGAGCAGTTCTTC.

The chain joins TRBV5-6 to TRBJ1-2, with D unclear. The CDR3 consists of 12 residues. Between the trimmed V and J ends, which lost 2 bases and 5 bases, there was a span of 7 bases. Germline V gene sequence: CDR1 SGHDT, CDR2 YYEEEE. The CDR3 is CASSLRAYGYTF. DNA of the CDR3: TGTGCCAGCAGCTTACGCGCATATGGCTACACCTTC.

The CDR3 here is CASSLSGQGYNDEQYF. DNA for the CDR3: TGTGCCAGCAGTTTATCGGGACAGGGGTATAACGACGAGCAGTACTTC. The rearrangement uses TRBV27 and TRBJ2-7, with 10 bases identical to TRBD1. With V trimmed by 0 bases and J by 5 bases, 7 bases remained unmatched. The length of the CDR3 is 16 residues. Germline V gene sequence: CDR1 MNHEY, CDR2 SMNVEV (reference sequence).

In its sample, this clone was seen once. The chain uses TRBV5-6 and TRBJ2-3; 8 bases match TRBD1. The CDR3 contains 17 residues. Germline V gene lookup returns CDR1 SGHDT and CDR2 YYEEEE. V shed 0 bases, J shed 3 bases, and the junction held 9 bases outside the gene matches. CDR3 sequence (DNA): TGTGCCAGCAGCTTGGCCTTTCGTAACAGGGGGACAGATACGCAGTATTTT. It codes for CASSLAFRNRGTDTQYF.

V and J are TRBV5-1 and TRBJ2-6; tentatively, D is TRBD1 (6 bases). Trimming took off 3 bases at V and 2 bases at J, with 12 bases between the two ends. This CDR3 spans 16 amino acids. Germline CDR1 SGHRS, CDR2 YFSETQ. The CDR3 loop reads CASSWVEGAGANVLTF. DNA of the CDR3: TGCGCCAGCAGCTGGGTCGAGGGGGCTGGGGCCAACGTCCTGACTTTC.

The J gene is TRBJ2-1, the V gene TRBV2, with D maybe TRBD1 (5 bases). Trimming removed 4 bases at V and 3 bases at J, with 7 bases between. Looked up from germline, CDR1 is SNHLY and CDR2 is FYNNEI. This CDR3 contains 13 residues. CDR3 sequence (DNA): TGTGCCAGCAGTGGCCAGGGCTACAATGAGCAGTTCTTC. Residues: CASSGQGYNEQFF.

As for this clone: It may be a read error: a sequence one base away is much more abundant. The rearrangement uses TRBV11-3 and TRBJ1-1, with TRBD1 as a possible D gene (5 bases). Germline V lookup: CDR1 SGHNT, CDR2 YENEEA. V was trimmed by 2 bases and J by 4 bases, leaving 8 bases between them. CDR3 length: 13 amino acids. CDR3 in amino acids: CASSLSGGTEAFF. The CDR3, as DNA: TGTGCCAGCAGCTTATCGGGGGGCACTGAAGCTTTCTTT.

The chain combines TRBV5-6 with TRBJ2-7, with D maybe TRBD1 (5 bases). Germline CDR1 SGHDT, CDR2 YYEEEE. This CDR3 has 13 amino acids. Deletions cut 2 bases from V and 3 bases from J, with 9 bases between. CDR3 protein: CASSFGQLYEQYF. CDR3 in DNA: TGTGCCAGCAGCTTCGGACAACTCTACGAGCAGTACTTC.

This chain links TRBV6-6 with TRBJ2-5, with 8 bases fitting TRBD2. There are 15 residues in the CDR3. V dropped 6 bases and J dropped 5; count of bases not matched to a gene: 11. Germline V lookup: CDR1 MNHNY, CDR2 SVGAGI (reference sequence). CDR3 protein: CASRPVAGPGETQYF. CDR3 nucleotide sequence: TGTGCCAGCAGACCTGTAGCGGGACCGGGTGAGACCCAGTACTTC.

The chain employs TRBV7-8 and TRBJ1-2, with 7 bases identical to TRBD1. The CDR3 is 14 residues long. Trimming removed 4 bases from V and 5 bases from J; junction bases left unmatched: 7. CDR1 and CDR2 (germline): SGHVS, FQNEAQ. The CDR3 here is CASSSREGAYGYTF. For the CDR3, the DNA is TGTGCCAGCAGCTCCCGGGAGGGGGCTTATGGCTACACCTTC. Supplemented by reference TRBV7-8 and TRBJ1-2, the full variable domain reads GAGVSQSPRYKVAKRGQDVALRCDPISGHVSLFWYQQALGQGPEFLTYFQNEAQLDKSGLPSDRFFAERPEGSVSTLKIQRTQQEDSAVYLCASSSREGAYGYTFGSGTRLTVV.

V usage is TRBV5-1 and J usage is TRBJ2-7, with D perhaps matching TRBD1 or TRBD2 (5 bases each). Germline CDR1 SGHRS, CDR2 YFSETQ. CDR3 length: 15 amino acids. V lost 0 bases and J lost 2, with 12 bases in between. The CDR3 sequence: CASSLGGSNPYEQYF. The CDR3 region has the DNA TGCGCCAGCAGCTTGGGGGGGAGTAACCCCTACGAGCAGTACTTC. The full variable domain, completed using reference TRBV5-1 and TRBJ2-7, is KAGVTQTPRYLIKTRGQQVTLSCSPISGHRSVSWYQQTPGQGLQFLFEYFSETQRNKGNFPGRFSGRQFSNSRSEMNVSTLELGDSALYLCASSLGGSNPYEQYFGPGTRLTVT.

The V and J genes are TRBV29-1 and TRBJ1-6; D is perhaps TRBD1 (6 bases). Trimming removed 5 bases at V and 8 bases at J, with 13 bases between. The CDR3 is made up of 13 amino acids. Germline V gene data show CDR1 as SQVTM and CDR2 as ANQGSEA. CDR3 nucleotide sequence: TGCAGCGTTCGGGACATAGAGGATTCACCCCTCCACTTT. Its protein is CSVRDIEDSPLHF.

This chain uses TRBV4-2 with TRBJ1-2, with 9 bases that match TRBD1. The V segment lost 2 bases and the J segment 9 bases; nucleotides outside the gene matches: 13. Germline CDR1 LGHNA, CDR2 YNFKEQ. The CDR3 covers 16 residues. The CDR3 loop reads CASSQLTGTGNDRYTF. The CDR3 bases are TGTGCCAGCAGCCAATTGACCGGGACAGGGAACGATCGCTACACCTTC.

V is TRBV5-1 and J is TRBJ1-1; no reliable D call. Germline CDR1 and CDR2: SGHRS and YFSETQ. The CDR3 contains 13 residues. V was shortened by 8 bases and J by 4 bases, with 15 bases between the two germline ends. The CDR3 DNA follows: TGCGCCAGTAAGATCTTCGAGGCCACTGAAGCTTTCTTT. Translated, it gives CASKIFEATEAFF.

The CDR3 region is CARKTGLEDQPQHF. The CDR3 DNA follows: TGTGCCAGAAAGACAGGGCTCGAGGATCAGCCCCAGCATTTT. The rearrangement links TRBV6-7 to TRBJ1-5; TRBD1 matches at 7 bases. TRBV6-7 is labeled an ORF, and its function is uncertain. This CDR3 is built from 14 residues. Trimming at V came to 9 bases and at J to 5 bases, leaving 10 bases not matched to a gene.